The 23 T cell receptor beta chains in this list originate from one sample, sequenced in a study of cytomegalovirus exposure and HLA in healthy donors (dated by TCRdb to the late 2010s). The library was prepared using the immunoSEQ multiplex PCR assay. For the multiplex PCR, a mixture combining 60 forward primers for TCR Vbeta segments and 13 reverse primers for TCR Jbeta segments was used. Sourced from immuneACCESS, this table was stored by TCRdb with only in-frame sequences that have V and J called. A share of the clones is absent; for the studies checked, an unresolved V gene accounts for under half, and the remainder has no known explanation. In this sample the table shows roughly 100,000 clones, around 77% of which occur a single time. Jointly, the top ten make up around 7.2% of the sample. The sequenced sample consisted of PBMCs. Receptors were obtained from a female donor in good health and CMV-seronegative.

This clone was seen a single time. The DNA for the CDR3 is TGTGCCACCAGCGAGTTGACAGGGCCGAATGAAAAACTGTTTTTT. It encodes CATSELTGPNEKLFF. The chain employs TRBV15 and TRBJ1-4; 7 bases align to TRBD1. Germline V CDR1 and CDR2: LNHNV, YYDKDF (reference sequence). With 5 bases clipped from V and 5 bases from J, the junction kept 8 bases outside the gene matches. The CDR3 covers 15 residues.

In its sample, this clone was seen once. CDR3 loop: CASSTYSNQPQHF. DNA of the CDR3: TGTGCCAGCAGTACATACAGCAATCAGCCCCAGCATTTT. The rearrangement uses TRBV28 and TRBJ1-5; D gene unclear. Germline CDR1 MDHEN, CDR2 SYDVKM. The CDR3 is 13 amino acids. Deletions cut 5 bases from V and 1 base from J, with 6 bases between.

On this clone itself: This specimen includes other DNA sequences encoding the same CDR3. The J gene is TRBJ1-1, the V gene TRBV18; D is ambiguous. The V and J ends lost 2 bases and 1 base respectively, with 5 bases between them. This CDR3 is built from 13 residues. Germline V gives CDR1 KGHSH, CDR2 LQKENI. The CDR3 here is CASSPNRNTEAFF. The DNA of the CDR3 is TGTGCCAGCTCACCAAACAGGAACACTGAAGCTTTCTTT. Together with reference TRBV18 and TRBJ1-1, the CDR3 gives the full variable domain: NAGVMQNPRHLVRRRGQEARLRCSPMKGHSHVYWYRQLPEEGLKFMVYLQKENIIDESGMPKERFSAEFPKEGPSILRIQQVVRGDSAAYFCASSPNRNTEAFFGQGTRLTVV.

The gene calls are TRBV4-1 and TRBJ2-1, with 15 bases matching TRBD2. The germline CDR1 and CDR2 sequences are MGHRA and YSYEKL. V gave up 4 bases and J gave up 11 bases; unmatched junction bases: 9. The CDR3 extends over 16 amino acids. As DNA, the CDR3 is TGCGCCAGCAGCCGTACTCCGGGACTAGCGGGAGGTAAGCAGTTCTTC. This encodes CASSRTPGLAGGKQFF.

This clone occurred once. The chain is built from TRBV18 and TRBJ2-7, with a weak D call TRBD2 (5 bases). Trimming cost V 6 bases and J 4 bases, with 16 bases left between them. Looked up from germline, CDR1 is KGHSH and CDR2 is LQKENI. The CDR3 sequence is 14 residues long. The CDR3: CASSIPGTSYEQYF. The CDR3 nucleotides read TGTGCCAGCTCGATACCGGGAACCTCATACGAGCAGTACTTC.

V usage is TRBV4-2 and J usage is TRBJ2-1; a possible D gene is TRBD2 (6 bases). Deletions cut 0 bases from V and 0 bases from J, with 12 bases between. Germline assignment: CDR1 LGHNA and CDR2 YNFKEQ. The CDR3 has 17 residues. CDR3 nucleotides: TGTGCCAGCAGCCAAGATGCGGGGTCAAGCTCCTACAATGAGCAGTTCTTC. Translated, it gives CASSQDAGSSSYNEQFF.

This clone was found once. The rearrangement uses TRBV2 and TRBJ2-1; 11 positions agree with TRBD2. Trimming took 6 bases from V and 9 from J; bases not matched to a gene: 10. Germline V lookup: CDR1 SNHLY, CDR2 FYNNEI. The CDR3 spans 15 residues. Here the CDR3 reads CASSVAGGPGGEQFF. The CDR3 DNA reads TGTGCCAGCAGCGTAGCGGGAGGGCCGGGCGGTGAGCAGTTCTTC.

The CDR3 nucleotides read TGCGCCAGCAGCTTTCAGGGCGCCACCGGGGAGCTGTTTTTT. As protein: CASSFQGATGELFF. J is TRBJ2-2 and V is TRBV5-1; TRBD1 is a possible D gene (5 bases). CDR1 is SGHRS and CDR2 is YFSETQ in the germline V gene. The CDR3 covers 14 residues. V was shortened by 2 bases and J by 4 bases, with 9 bases between the two germline ends. Combining the CDR3 with reference TRBV5-1 and TRBJ2-2 gives the whole variable domain KAGVTQTPRYLIKTRGQQVTLSCSPISGHRSVSWYQQTPGQGLQFLFEYFSETQRNKGNFPGRFSGRQFSNSRSEMNVSTLELGDSALYLCASSFQGATGELFFGEGSRLTVL.

The V and J genes are TRBV4-2 and TRBJ2-2; possibly TRBD2 for D (5 bases). The CDR3 is 14 amino acids. V lost 1 base to trimming and J lost 7 bases, with 10 bases between them. CDR1 LGHNA and CDR2 YNFKEQ come from the germline V gene. CDR3 amino acids: CASSQAPDFGELFF. In nucleotides, the CDR3 is TGTGCCAGCAGCCAAGCCCCGGACTTCGGGGAGCTGTTTTTT.

The CDR3 loop is CAISEVQGARTEAFF. The CDR3, as DNA: TGTGCCATCAGTGAGGTACAGGGGGCGCGCACTGAAGCTTTCTTT. The gene calls are TRBV10-3 and TRBJ1-1, with 9 positions matching TRBD1. Trimming cost V 2 bases and J 4 bases; bases outside gene matches: 5. The CDR3 has 15 residues. Germline V lookup: CDR1 ENHRY, CDR2 SYGVKD.

V and J are TRBV4-1 and TRBJ2-5, with 10 bases that match TRBD1. The germline V gene encodes CDR1 MGHRA and CDR2 YSYEKL. Germline trimming cut 2 bases from V and 5 bases from J; bases unmatched to any gene: 8. The CDR3 has 16 residues. The CDR3 DNA reads as TGCGCCAGCAGCCAACGGACAGGGGGTTATTTGGAGACCCAGTACTTC. As protein: CASSQRTGGYLETQYF.

The chain combines TRBV15 with TRBJ2-3; 11 nucleotides match TRBD2. The CDR3 loop spans 19 amino acids. The V segment lost 0 bases and the J segment 0 bases; nucleotides outside the gene matches: 8. Per germline, CDR1 LNHNV and CDR2 YYDKDF (reference sequence). CDR3 residues: CATSRDGLAGGGSTDTQYF. The CDR3, as DNA: TGTGCCACCAGCAGAGATGGGTTAGCGGGGGGGGGTAGCACAGATACGCAGTATTTT. Using reference TRBV15 and TRBJ2-3 for the parts outside the CDR3, the full variable domain is DAMVIQNPRYQVTQFGKPVTLSCSQTLNHNVMYWYQQKSSQAPKLLFHYYDKDFNNEADTPDNFQSRRPNTSFCFLDIRSPGLGDTAMYLCATSRDGLAGGGSTDTQYFGPGTRLTVL.

J is TRBJ1-6 and V is TRBV4-1, with 8 bases matching TRBD1. This CDR3 spans 15 amino acids. J lost 6 bases, V lost 4 bases, and 5 bases had no gene match. CDR1 is MGHRA and CDR2 is YSYEKL in the germline V gene. The CDR3 DNA reads as TGCGCCAGCAGCCCCTGGACAGGGAGTAATTCACCCCTCCACTTT. It encodes CASSPWTGSNSPLHF.

This clone has a handful of counts. This sample also contains other DNA sequences that code for the same CDR3. J is TRBJ1-4 and V is TRBV15, with D possibly matching TRBD1 (6 bases). V lost 2 bases and J 3 bases, leaving 7 bases between the germline ends. This CDR3 is 14 amino acids long. Germline V gives CDR1 LNHNV, CDR2 YYDKDF (reference sequence). The CDR3 DNA sequence: TGTGCCACCAGCAGACAGGGGTCTAATGAAAAACTGTTTTTT. The encoded protein is CATSRQGSNEKLFF.

The V call is TRBV30, the J call TRBJ1-4; D possibly corresponds to TRBD1 (6 bases). V lost 3 bases and J lost 4, with 24 bases in between. The CDR3 has 18 residues. Germline loops: CDR1 GTSNPN, CDR2 SVGIG (reference sequence). The CDR3 region has the DNA TGTGCCTGGAGATTTAAAGGGTTTGGACAGCCTTTTAATGAAAAACTGTTTTTT. Translation: CAWRFKGFGQPFNEKLFF.

The chain combines TRBV7-2 with TRBJ1-5; 8 nucleotides align to TRBD1. J was trimmed by 7 bases and V by 1 base; bases with no gene match: 6. The CDR3 is 15 amino acids. Germline V gene sequence: CDR1 SGHTA, CDR2 FQGNSA. The CDR3 is CASSLETGVGQPQHF. The CDR3 DNA reads TGTGCCAGCAGCTTAGAGACAGGGGTAGGACAGCCCCAGCATTTT.

Concerning this clone itself: One end of the junction does not line up with germline, which may come from a read error. This specimen includes other DNA sequences encoding the same CDR3. The chain employs TRBV18 and TRBJ1-1, with unresolved D. CDR1 is KGHSH and CDR2 is LQKENI in the germline V gene. The CDR3 has 15 amino acids. Written as DNA, the CDR3 is TGTGCCAGCTCACTAGGACTGGGATTGAACACTGAGGCTTTCTTT. This codes for CASSLGLGLNTEAFF.

CDR3 DNA sequence: TGTGCCAGCAGCTCCCGGACAGGCGCGAACACTGAAGCTTTCTTT. Translating gives CASSSRTGANTEAFF. The J gene is TRBJ1-1, the V gene TRBV11-3; the match to TRBD1 covers 7 bases. The CDR3 runs 15 residues. V shed 4 bases, J shed 1 base, and the junction held 6 bases outside the gene matches. Germline values: CDR1 SGHNT, CDR2 YENEEA.

The gene calls are TRBV27 and TRBJ2-5; D possibly corresponds to TRBD2 (5 bases). V was trimmed by 7 bases and J by 7 bases, leaving 16 bases between them. The CDR3 runs 13 residues. CDR1 and CDR2 from the germline V gene are MNHEY and SMNVEV (reference sequence). CDR3 DNA sequence: TGTGCCAGCATCCGCCAAGGCGAGGGGACCCAGTACTTC. It encodes CASIRQGEGTQYF.

The chain recombines TRBV7-3 with TRBJ2-1; possibly TRBD2 for D (5 bases). V lost 5 bases to trimming and J lost 7 bases, with 18 bases between them. The CDR3 runs 15 residues. Germline CDR1 reads SGHTA; CDR2 reads FQGTGA. The CDR3 loop reads CASSRFLAGGNEQFF. CDR3 bases: TGTGCCAGCAGCCGTTTTCTAGCTGGTGGGAATGAGCAGTTCTTC.

V is TRBV11-3 and J is TRBJ2-3, with 8 bases that match TRBD2. Germline CDR1 is SGHNT and CDR2 is YENEEA. Unmatched junction bases numbered 4, after V lost 8 bases and J lost 6 bases. The CDR3 is 12 residues long. CDR3 nucleotides: TGTGCCAGCTCGGGAGGGGGGGATACGCAGTATTTT. As protein: CASSGGGDTQYF. Variable domain in full (rest from reference TRBV11-3 and TRBJ2-3): EAGVVQSPRYKIIEKKQPVAFWCNPISGHNTLYWYLQNLGQGPELLIRYENEEAVDDSQLPKDRFSAERLKGVDSTLKIQPAELGDSAVYLCASSGGGDTQYFGPGTRLTVL.

This chain joins TRBV7-9 and TRBJ2-7; 7 bases agree with TRBD1. V shed 3 bases, J shed 3 bases, and the junction held 8 bases outside the gene matches. The length of the CDR3 is 15 residues. CDR1 and CDR2 from the germline V gene are SEHNR and FQNEAQ (reference sequence). CDR3 in amino acids: CASSLGQSIYYEQYF. CDR3 DNA sequence: TGTGCCAGCAGCTTGGGACAGAGCATTTACTACGAGCAGTACTTC.

The chain joins TRBV6-5 to TRBJ1-1; possible D gene TRBD1, 6 bases. Trimming took off 6 bases at V and 0 bases at J, with 14 bases between the two ends. CDR1 is MNHEY, CDR2 SVGAGI, per germline. There are 15 residues in the CDR3. The CDR3 reads CASRRGGSLNTEAFF. In DNA, the CDR3 is TGTGCCAGCAGACGGGGGGGCAGTCTGAACACTGAAGCTTTCTTT.